The rows below give T cell receptor beta chains drawn from one sample of a study of blood T cells in healthy people across ages. A single record per CDR3 protein comes from TCRdb applying MiXCR to the 5' RACE reads. Here the sample spans 2 million or so distinct CDR3 sequences, about 49% being singletons. Sequencing used blood. Receptor source: a woman in her forties in good health. Both conserved end residues are part of each CDR3. A D gene is named only where the DNA matches it firmly. Rows give clone size only sometimes, using once, few, many, or a class for an expanded clone.

TRBJ2-1	TRBV7-8	TRBD2	NA	TGTGCCAGCAGCTTAACGGGGGGTACGACCTACAATGAGCAGTTCTTC	CASSLTGGTTYNEQFF
TRBJ1-2	TRBV20-1	NA	NA	TGCAGTGCTACCCCGACAGCCTACTATGGCTACACCTTC	CSATPTAYYGYTF
TRBJ2-3	TRBV24-1	NA	NA	TGTGCCACCAGTGACCAAAGGCGGGGCCATCAGTATTTT	CATSDQRRGHQYF
TRBJ1-2	TRBV4-1	NA	NA	TGCGCCAGCAGCCAACGCTCCACGGGGAGTGGCTATGGCTACACCTTC	CASSQRSTGSGYGYTF
TRBJ2-7	TRBV7-2	TRBD1	NA	TGTGCCGGCAGCGTCGGACAGGGTGATTACGAGCAGTACTTC	CAGSVGQGDYEQYF
TRBJ1-2	TRBV6-1	TRBD1	NA	TGTGCCAGCAGCCGAACAGGGGGCTCCTCAACTAACTATGGCTACACCTTC	CASSRTGGSSTNYGYTF
TRBJ2-3	TRBV20-1	TRBD2	NA	TGCAGTGCTAGAGGTGCGGGACTAGCGGGCGATACGCAGTATTTT	CSARGAGLAGDTQYF
TRBJ2-1	TRBV20-1	TRBD1	NA	TGCAGTGCCCGGACAGGGGTGCGTGAGCAGTTCTTC	CSARTGVREQFF
TRBJ1-2	TRBV20-1	NA	NA	TGCAGTGCTAGAGATCAAAACAGCCGAGCATATGGCTACACCTTC	CSARDQNSRAYGYTF
TRBJ2-1	TRBV4-2	TRBD2	few	TGTGCCAGCAGACCCCAGATAGCGGGGGGGCTTGATGAGCAGTTCTTC	CASRPQIAGGLDEQFF
TRBJ2-7	TRBV7-7	TRBD1	NA	TGTGCTAGCAGCTTACGGTCCGGACAGGCCTACGAGCAGTACTTC	CASSLRSGQAYEQYF
TRBJ2-1	TRBV27	NA	NA	TGTGCCAGCAGTTTGTCGGGACTCTCAGGTTACGAGACCCAGTTCTTC	CASSLSGLSGYETQFF
TRBJ2-7	TRBV29-1	NA	NA	TGCAGCGTAGTCAGGCCCCCCTCCGAGCAGTACTTC	CSVVRPPSEQYF
TRBJ2-1	TRBV20-1	TRBD2	few	TGCAGTGCACGTTTAGCGGGGGGGCGGAATGAGCAGTTCTTC	CSARLAGGRNEQFF
TRBJ2-4	TRBV20-1	TRBD1	few	TGCAGTGCTAGAGATACCTCCCAGGGGGCAAAAAACATTCAGTACTTC	CSARDTSQGAKNIQYF
TRBJ1-1	TRBV4-2	TRBD1	NA	TGTGCCAGCAGCCAAGGACAGGGTTTCTCTGAAGCTTTCTTT	CASSQGQGFSEAFF
TRBJ1-2	TRBV7-9	NA	NA	TGTGCCAGCAGTCCCAGCGGCCGTCTACAGGGTCTGGATGGCTACACCTTC	CASSPSGRLQGLDGYTF
TRBJ2-6	TRBV20-1	NA	NA	TGCAGTGCCCCTGCGCGGCACTCTGGGGCCAACGTCCTGACTTTC	CSAPARHSGANVLTF
TRBJ2-1	TRBV6-2/TRBV6-3	NA	NA	TGTGCCAGCACCCTAAGCCGGTCTGCCAGGGAGCAGTTCTTC	CASTLSRSAREQFF
TRBJ1-1	TRBV29-1	TRBD1	NA	TGCAGCGCACAGGGGAGTATGAACACTGAAGCTTTCTTT	CSAQGSMNTEAFF
TRBJ2-3	TRBV7-2	NA	NA	TGTGCCAGCACCAGCTTCGGGGGACCTGCAGATACGCAGTATTTT	CASTSFGGPADTQYF
TRBJ2-3	TRBV15	NA	few	TGTGCCACCAGCAGCCCTTCGAGTAGCGACCTTTCTGATACGCAGTATTTT	CATSSPSSSDLSDTQYF
TRBJ2-3	TRBV9	NA	NA	TGTGCCAGCAGCGTAGTTTCGCAGACAGATACGCAGTATTTT	CASSVVSQTDTQYF
TRBJ1-2	TRBV4-1	NA	NA	TGCGCCAGCAGCCAAGACCAAGATAGGAGGTATGGCTACACCTTC	CASSQDQDRRYGYTF
TRBJ1-5	TRBV29-1	NA	NA	TGCAGCGTTGCGGGAAACTCCGCTAGCAATCAGCCCCAGCATTTT	CSVAGNSASNQPQHF
TRBJ2-3	TRBV7-2	TRBD2	NA	TGTGCCAGCAGCTTAGCGTCTGGTAGCGGGGGAACAGATACGCAGTATTTT	CASSLASGSGGTDTQYF
TRBJ2-1	TRBV4-3	NA	NA	TGCGCCAGCAGCCAAGATCCCCTACCTGAGTACAATGAGCAGTTCTTC	CASSQDPLPEYNEQFF
TRBJ2-5	TRBV2	NA	few	TGTGCCAGCGCCCGGGGCTCAGAGACCCAGTACTTC	CASARGSETQYF
TRBJ2-5	TRBV5-6	TRBD2	NA	TGTGCCAGCAGCTTCCGGACCTACGGCGGGGGGGGAAACAAAGAGACCCAGTACTTC	CASSFRTYGGGGNKETQYF
TRBJ2-4	TRBV28	NA	few	TGTGCCAGCAGCTCAAGCGGTCCTATTGCCAAAAACATTCAGTACTTC	CASSSSGPIAKNIQYF
TRBJ2-3	TRBV29-1	TRBD2	NA	TGCAGCGTAGCCCGGACTAGCGGTTCGGGGGTTACGCAGTATTTT	CSVARTSGSGVTQYF
TRBJ1-6	TRBV4-3	NA	few	TGCGCCAGCAGCCAAGAGCGGGACCATAGGGCTTCACCCCTCCACTTT	CASSQERDHRASPLHF
TRBJ2-7	TRBV3-1	NA	NA	TGTGCCAGCAGCCAAGTCGGGAGAGGGGTAGTTTTGGACGAGCAGTACTTC	CASSQVGRGVVLDEQYF
TRBJ1-5	TRBV12-3/TRBV12-4	NA	NA	TGTGCCAGCAGTTTAGCGCCGACAGGAGGTCAGCCCCAGCATTTT	CASSLAPTGGQPQHF
TRBJ2-1	TRBV7-9	TRBD2	NA	TGTGCCAGCAGCTTCCTTAGCGGGGGGGCTGGCGAGCAGTTCTTC	CASSFLSGGAGEQFF
TRBJ1-2	TRBV29-1	TRBD1	NA	TGCAGCGCCCTAGGACAGGGAGAGGTCGTTAGCTATGGCTACACCTTC	CSALGQGEVVSYGYTF
TRBJ2-1	TRBV5-1	TRBD2	NA	TGCGCCAGCAGCTTGGAAGCTAGCGGGGGGCATGAGCAGTTCTTC	CASSLEASGGHEQFF
TRBJ1-1	TRBV20-1	TRBD1	NA	TGCAGTGCCCGGACAGGGTCGTACACTGAAGCTTTCTTT	CSARTGSYTEAFF
TRBJ2-1	TRBV7-2	NA	many	TGTGCCAGCAGCTTAGCAACCCGGGTATACAATGAGCAGTTCTTC	CASSLATRVYNEQFF
TRBJ1-2	TRBV20-1	NA	few	TGCAGTGCTAGAGATGCACACTTTCCGGGAAGGGGCTACACCTTC	CSARDAHFPGRGYTF
TRBJ2-3	TRBV18	NA	NA	TGTGCCAGCTCAATTCCAGGAGCCACAGATACGCAGTATTTT	CASSIPGATDTQYF
TRBJ2-5	TRBV7-2	NA	NA	TGTGCCAGCAGCTTCTACTACGGGAAAGAGACCCAGTACTTC	CASSFYYGKETQYF
TRBJ2-7	TRBV25-1	TRBD2	few	TGTGCCAGCAGCCTCCCGGGGGGTCACGAGCAGTACTTC	CASSLPGGHEQYF
TRBJ2-5	TRBV20-1	NA	NA	TGCAGTGCCCCAGTGAAGGGAGAGACCCAGTACTTC	CSAPVKGETQYF
TRBJ2-5	TRBV7-9	NA	NA	TGTGCCAGCAGCTTAGCGGGTGACTATTCACGACAGGCGACCCAGTACTTC	CASSLAGDYSRQATQYF
TRBJ2-5	TRBV5-1	TRBD1	NA	TGCGCCAGCAGCACGAAACAGGGGGAGACCCAGTACTTC	CASSTKQGETQYF
TRBJ1-4	TRBV4-3	NA	NA	TGCGCCAGCAGCCAAGGTCCGGGACGTGAAAAACTGTTTTTT	CASSQGPGREKLFF
TRBJ2-3	TRBV5-1	NA	NA	TGCGCCAGCGGCCGTGGGGGCAGCACAGATACGCAGTATTTT	CASGRGGSTDTQYF
TRBJ2-7	TRBV28	NA	few	TGTGCCAGCACCCCAATCGACTCCTCCCGCTACGAGCAGTACTTC	CASTPIDSSRYEQYF
TRBJ2-7	TRBV5-6	TRBD1	NA	TGTGCCAGCAGGCCTACAGGGGGCGAGCAGTACTTC	CASRPTGGEQYF
TRBJ2-1	TRBV20-1	NA	NA	TGCAGTGCTAGCCGAAGGACTCCCAATGAGCAGTTCTTC	CSASRRTPNEQFF
TRBJ1-4	TRBV3-1	NA	NA	TGTGCCAGCAGCCCCTACAGGGCACGACAGGTTAATGAAAAGCTGTTTTTT	CASSPYRARQVNEKLFF
TRBJ2-3	TRBV27	NA	NA	TGTGCCACCTCAATTTCGGGGGTGATACGCACGCAGTATTTT	CATSISGVIRTQYF
TRBJ1-2	TRBV29-1	NA	NA	TGCAGCGTTGAATGGTCGGCAGGGGTAGGCTACACCTTC	CSVEWSAGVGYTF
TRBJ1-2	TRBV20-1	NA	few	TGCAGTGCTAAACGGGACTATGGCTACACCTTC	CSAKRDYGYTF
TRBJ2-5	TRBV6-5	TRBD1	NA	TGTGCCACTAAGCAGGGGGCGTGGGAGACCCAGTACTTC	CATKQGAWETQYF
TRBJ2-1	TRBV11-2	TRBD2	NA	TGTGCCACCCTGGGGGGGGGGACTAACCAATTGGACAAGGGCTCCTACAATGAGCAGTTCTTC	CATLGGGTNQLDKGSYNEQFF
TRBJ1-2	TRBV7-2	TRBD1	few	TGTGCCAGCAGTCTTGGACAGGGGCGATACTATAACTATGGCTACACCTTC	CASSLGQGRYYNYGYTF
TRBJ2-1	TRBV9	TRBD2	NA	TGTGCCAGCAGCCCGAGAAGGGGAGGGAGGGACAATGAGCAGTTCTTC	CASSPRRGGRDNEQFF
TRBJ1-1	TRBV25-1	NA	NA	TGTGCCAGCAGTGAATTCGGCCCCGGCGAAGCTTTCTTT	CASSEFGPGEAFF